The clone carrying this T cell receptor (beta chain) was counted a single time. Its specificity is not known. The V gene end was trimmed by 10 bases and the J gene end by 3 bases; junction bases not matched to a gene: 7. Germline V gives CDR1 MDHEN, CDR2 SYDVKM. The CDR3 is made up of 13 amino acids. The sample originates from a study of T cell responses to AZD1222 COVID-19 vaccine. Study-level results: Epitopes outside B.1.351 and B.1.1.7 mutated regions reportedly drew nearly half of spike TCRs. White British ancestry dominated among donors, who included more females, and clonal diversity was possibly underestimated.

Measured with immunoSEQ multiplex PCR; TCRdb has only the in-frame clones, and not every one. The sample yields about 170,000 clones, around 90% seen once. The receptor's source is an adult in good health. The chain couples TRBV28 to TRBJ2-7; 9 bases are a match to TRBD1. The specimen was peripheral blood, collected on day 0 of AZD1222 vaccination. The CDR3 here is CATWDRANYEQYF. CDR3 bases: TGTGCCACCTGGGACAGGGCGAACTACGAGCAGTACTTC.